This T cell receptor (beta chain) appears in the sequencing data of a study of blood T cell repertoires in COVID-19. Study-wide context: Acute-phase and convalescent COVID-19 samples originated in the United States, Italy and Spain.

The germline V gene encodes CDR1 SGHAT and CDR2 FQNNGV. V was pared by 5 bases and J by 4 bases, with 16 bases between. The CDR3 spans 15 residues. Study processing details: Nucleated cell counts were estimated from reference gene primer amplification. The table came from immunoSEQ multiplex PCR; TCRdb's copy has only in-frame clones and leaves some out. Clone size and V and J calls were adopted from that table, with D and trimming inferred from the DNA. Of approximately 160,000 clones listed, approximately 88% are singletons. The chain is built from TRBV11-2 and TRBJ2-3, with a possible D match to TRBD2 (6 bases). The sequence derives from a woman aged 55-70 years with acute or convalescent COVID-19. Sample: peripheral blood. DNA of the CDR3: TGTGCCAGCAGCCCGGGACTGCCGGGGCCAGATACGCAGTATTTT. Protein sequence: CASSPGLPGPDTQYF.